These 13 T cell receptor beta chains came from one sample sequenced in a study of neurological immune-mediated disorders (dated by TCRdb to about 2019). What the time point label conveys for this sample: longitudinal time-point 1 (baseline). The library was produced with 5' RACE. TCRdb lists the instrument as Illumina HiSeq 2500. TCRdb cleaned the public reads at Q25 with fastp, built clones with MiXCR and kept in-frame beta chains. Entries are consolidated by CDR3 protein sequence, retaining the most common genes and DNA. This sample has around 71,000 distinct CDR3 sequences in its table, and roughly 13% of those were observed once. Jointly, the top ten make up 4.6% of the sample. The sequencing sample was made of PBMCs. Receptors originate from a female donor with HTLV-1-associated myelopathy (HAM/TSP).

There are many counts of this clonotype. The chain carries TRBV12-3 or TRBV12-4 and TRBJ1-5; 11 nucleotides match TRBD1. Trimming cost V 4 bases and J 6 bases; bases outside gene matches: 5. The CDR3 extends over 15 amino acids. CDR3 bases: TGTGCCAGCAGTTCAGGACAGGGGGCGAGTCAGCCCCAGCATTTT. This gives the protein CASSSGQGASQPQHF.

The J gene is TRBJ2-7, the V gene TRBV11-2, with 7 bases fitting TRBD1. The CDR3 sequence is 12 residues long. Germline V gene lookup returns CDR1 SGHAT and CDR2 FQNNGV. With V trimmed by 4 bases and J by 9 bases, 6 bases remained unmatched. The CDR3 here is CASSSRQGLQYF. The CDR3 DNA sequence: TGTGCCAGCAGCTCGCGACAGGGTCTGCAGTACTTC.

V and J are TRBV3-1 and TRBJ1-2, with D unclear. V was shortened by 0 bases and J by 2 bases, with 22 bases between the two germline ends. This CDR3 has 19 amino acids. Germline V CDR1 and CDR2: LGHDT, YNNKEL (reference sequence). The CDR3 is CASSQDGEWQSRSNYGYTF. As DNA, the CDR3 is TGTGCCAGCAGCCAAGATGGGGAGTGGCAGTCAAGGTCCAACTATGGCTACACCTTC. Full variable domain (rest looked up from reference TRBV3-1 and TRBJ1-2): DTAVSQTPKYLVTQMGNDKSIKCEQNLGHDTMYWYKQDSKKFLKIMFSYNNKELIINETVPNRFSPKSPDKAHLNLHINSLELGDSAVYFCASSQDGEWQSRSNYGYTFGSGTRLTVV.

At least ten counts were recorded for this clonotype. The chain carries TRBV5-1 and TRBJ2-7; D uncertain. Germline CDR1 reads SGHRS; CDR2 reads YFSETQ. The CDR3 loop spans 15 amino acids. V shed 0 bases and J shed 6 bases, with 16 bases lying between them. The CDR3 reads CASSLGVESAAEQYF. The DNA of the CDR3 is TGCGCCAGCAGCTTGGGCGTTGAATCCGCGGCCGAGCAGTACTTC.

The rearrangement links TRBV5-1 to TRBJ2-2; a weak D match, TRBD1 (5 bases). Looked up from germline, CDR1 is SGHRS and CDR2 is YFSETQ. Trimming pared 2 bases from V and 6 bases from J, leaving 14 bases between. CDR3 length equals 15 residues. The CDR3 sequence is CASSLGPTGPGELFF. The CDR3 DNA reads TGCGCCAGCAGCTTAGGACCCACAGGTCCCGGGGAGCTGTTTTTT.

This clonotype was counted many times. The rearrangement joins TRBV28 to TRBJ2-7; D might be TRBD2 (6 bases). The CDR3 has 15 amino acids. V lost 6 bases and J 3 bases, leaving 18 bases between the germline ends. Germline V lookup: CDR1 MDHEN, CDR2 SYDVKM. The CDR3 here is CASSPRRGRNYEQYF. DNA of the CDR3: TGTGCCAGCAGCCCCAGGCGGGGCCGAAACTACGAGCAGTACTTC.

At least ten counts were recorded for this clonotype. The chain uses TRBV9 and TRBJ2-3; TRBD2 matches 13 bases. Germline CDR1 is SGDLS and CDR2 is YYNGEE. This CDR3 has 16 amino acids. The V segment lost 4 bases and the J segment 4 bases; nucleotides outside the gene matches: 6. The CDR3 DNA sequence: TGTGCCAGCAGCCCCCGACTAGCGGGGGGTGCAGATACGCAGTATTTT. This sequence encodes CASSPRLAGGADTQYF.

The rearrangement links TRBV6-5 to TRBJ1-1; a weak D match, TRBD1 (6 bases). The germline V gene encodes CDR1 MNHEY and CDR2 SVGAGI. V was pared by 6 bases and J by 1 base, with 18 bases between. The CDR3 is made up of 16 amino acids. Written as DNA, the CDR3 is TGTGCCAGCAGCCTTCACCCAACCAGGGGGAACACTGAAGCTTTCTTT. Amino acid sequence: CASSLHPTRGNTEAFF.

This clonotype was recorded many times. V is TRBV7-9 and J is TRBJ2-5; D is possibly TRBD1 (5 bases). V gave up 1 base and J gave up 3 bases, with 9 bases separating them. From germline, CDR1 is SEHNR and CDR2 FQNEAQ (reference sequence). The CDR3 is 14 residues long. This CDR3 is CASSLEGVKETQYF. The CDR3 bases are TGTGCCAGCAGCTTAGAAGGGGTCAAAGAGACCCAGTACTTC. The full variable domain, in which reference TRBV7-9 and TRBJ2-5 provide the parts outside the CDR3, is DTGVSQNPRHKITKRGQNVTFRCDPISEHNRLYWYRQTLGQGPEFLTYFQNEAQLEKSRLLSDRFSAERPKGSFSTLEIQRTEQGDSAMYLCASSLEGVKETQYFGPGTRLLVL.

This clonotype was found many times. The chain has TRBV7-9 and TRBJ2-1, with 9 bases aligning to TRBD1. The CDR3 runs 14 residues. Trimming cost V 5 bases and J 7 bases; bases outside gene matches: 6. The germline gives CDR1 SEHNR, CDR2 FQNEAQ (reference sequence). The CDR3 DNA reads TGTGCCAGCAGCCTATGGGACAGGGAAAATGAGCAGTTCTTC. Translating it yields CASSLWDRENEQFF.

Notes on this clonotype: A read error may produce the germline difference seen at one junction end. The rearrangement joins TRBV10-2 to TRBJ1-1; D gene uncertain. This CDR3 is built from 14 residues. Per germline, CDR1 WSHSY and CDR2 SAAADI. The CDR3 is CASSHWVGCTEAFF. DNA of the CDR3: TGTGCCAGCAGTCACTGGGTGGGGTGCACTGAAGCTTTCTTT.

This clonotype was detected ten times or more. This sequence joins TRBV4-2 and TRBJ2-1, with D uncertain. The germline V gene encodes CDR1 LGHNA and CDR2 YNFKEQ. Trimming took off 1 base at V and 9 bases at J, with 13 bases between the two ends. CDR3 size: 14 residues. The CDR3 loop reads CASSQVGLVAEQFF. The CDR3 nucleotides are TGTGCCAGCAGCCAAGTCGGGTTAGTCGCTGAGCAGTTCTTC.

This clonotype came up many times. This chain links TRBV4-2 with TRBJ2-5; TRBD2 agrees at 11 bases. This CDR3 region has 16 residues. Germline trimming cut 4 bases from V and 7 bases from J; bases unmatched to any gene: 11. Germline lookup yields CDR1 LGHNA and CDR2 YNFKEQ. The CDR3 is CASSPGTSGDLGTQYF. Written as DNA, the CDR3 is TGTGCCAGCAGCCCCGGGACTAGCGGAGATTTGGGGACCCAGTACTTC.